The sequence of this TCR beta chain was determined in a study of blood T cell repertoires in COVID-19. This table comes from immunoSEQ multiplex PCR, and its TCRdb copy is limited to in-frame clones, with some not included. The sample carries more than 90,000 clones, roughly 72% recorded once. The CDR3 totals 13 residues. V was pared by 4 bases and J by 4 bases, with 4 bases of the junction left unmatched. Germline lookup yields CDR1 SGHRS and CDR2 YFSETQ. The sequenced sample was peripheral blood. This chain joins TRBV5-1 and TRBJ1-1; 7 bases map to TRBD1. This TCR was sampled from a woman aged 55 to 70 in a cohort sampled during active or convalescent COVID-19. The CDR3 region is CASSHDRATEAFF. CDR3 nucleotide sequence: TGCGCCAGCAGCCACGACAGGGCCACTGAAGCTTTCTTT.